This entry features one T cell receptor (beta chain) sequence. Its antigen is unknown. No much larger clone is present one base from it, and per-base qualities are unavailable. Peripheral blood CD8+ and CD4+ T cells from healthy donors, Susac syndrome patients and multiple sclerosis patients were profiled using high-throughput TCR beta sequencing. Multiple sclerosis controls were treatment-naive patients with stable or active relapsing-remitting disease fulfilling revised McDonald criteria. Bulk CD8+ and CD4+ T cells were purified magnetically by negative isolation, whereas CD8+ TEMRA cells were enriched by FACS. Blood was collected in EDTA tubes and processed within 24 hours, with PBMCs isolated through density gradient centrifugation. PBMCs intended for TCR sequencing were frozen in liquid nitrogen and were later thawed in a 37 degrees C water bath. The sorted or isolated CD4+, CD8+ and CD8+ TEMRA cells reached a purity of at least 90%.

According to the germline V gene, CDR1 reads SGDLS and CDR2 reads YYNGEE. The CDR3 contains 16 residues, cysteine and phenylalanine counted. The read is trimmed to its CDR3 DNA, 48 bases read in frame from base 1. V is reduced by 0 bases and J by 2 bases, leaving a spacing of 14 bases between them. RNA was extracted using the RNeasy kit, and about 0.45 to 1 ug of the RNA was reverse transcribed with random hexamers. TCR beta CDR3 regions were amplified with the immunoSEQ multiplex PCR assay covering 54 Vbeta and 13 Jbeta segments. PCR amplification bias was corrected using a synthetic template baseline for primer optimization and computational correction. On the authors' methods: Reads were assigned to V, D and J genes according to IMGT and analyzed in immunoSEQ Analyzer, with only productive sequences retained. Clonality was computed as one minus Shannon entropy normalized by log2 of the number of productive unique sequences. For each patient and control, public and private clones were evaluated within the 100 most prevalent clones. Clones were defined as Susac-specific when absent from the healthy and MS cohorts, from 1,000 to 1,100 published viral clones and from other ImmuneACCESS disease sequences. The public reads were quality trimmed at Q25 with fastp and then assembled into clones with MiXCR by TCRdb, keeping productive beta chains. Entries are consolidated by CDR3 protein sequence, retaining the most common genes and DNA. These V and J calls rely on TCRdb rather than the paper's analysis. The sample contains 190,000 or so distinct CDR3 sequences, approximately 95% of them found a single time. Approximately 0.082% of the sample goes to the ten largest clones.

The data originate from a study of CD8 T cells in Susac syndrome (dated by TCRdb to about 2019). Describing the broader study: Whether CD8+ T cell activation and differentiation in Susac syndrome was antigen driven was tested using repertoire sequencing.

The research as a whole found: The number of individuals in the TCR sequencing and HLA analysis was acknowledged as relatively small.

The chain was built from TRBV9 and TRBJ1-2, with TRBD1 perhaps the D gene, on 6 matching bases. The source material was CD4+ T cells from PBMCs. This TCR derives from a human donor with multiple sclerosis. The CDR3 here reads CASSVGGQGYNYGYTF. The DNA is TGTGCCAGCAGCGTAGGGGGTCAGGGGTACAACTATGGCTACACCTTC.